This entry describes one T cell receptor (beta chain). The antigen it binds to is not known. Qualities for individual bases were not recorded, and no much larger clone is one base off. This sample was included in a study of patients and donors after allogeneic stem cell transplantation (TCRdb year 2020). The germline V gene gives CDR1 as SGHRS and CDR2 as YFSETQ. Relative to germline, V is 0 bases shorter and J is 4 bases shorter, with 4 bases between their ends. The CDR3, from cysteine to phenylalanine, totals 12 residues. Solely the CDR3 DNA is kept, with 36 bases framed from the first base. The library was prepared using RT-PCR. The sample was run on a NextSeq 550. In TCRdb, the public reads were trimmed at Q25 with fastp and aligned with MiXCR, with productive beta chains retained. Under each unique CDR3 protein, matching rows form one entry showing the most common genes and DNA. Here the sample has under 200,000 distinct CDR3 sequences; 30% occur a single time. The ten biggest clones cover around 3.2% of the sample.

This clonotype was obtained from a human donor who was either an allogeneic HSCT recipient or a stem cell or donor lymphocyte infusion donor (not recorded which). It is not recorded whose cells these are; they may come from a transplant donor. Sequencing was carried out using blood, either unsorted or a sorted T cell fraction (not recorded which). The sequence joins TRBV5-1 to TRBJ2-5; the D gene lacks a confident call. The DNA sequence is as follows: TGCGCCAGCAGCTTGGTGCCAGAGACCCAGTACTTC. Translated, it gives CASSLVPETQYF.